This entry concerns a single T cell receptor (beta chain). These data are taken from a study of cytomegalovirus exposure and HLA in healthy donors. The germline V and J ends were trimmed by 6 bases and 1 base, with 12 bases remaining between them. The CDR3 covers 14 residues. CDR1 MNHNY and CDR2 SVGAGI come from the germline V gene (reference sequence). The study ran its PCR with 60 Vbeta and 13 Jbeta primers. TCRdb keeps only in-frame clones here, not all; method: immunoSEQ multiplex PCR. The data hold approximately 160,000 clones, with almost 85% observed a single time. Material: PBMCs. V and J are TRBV6-6 and TRBJ1-1, with D uncertain. The sequence was obtained from a young man in good health and CMV-seropositive. This CDR3 is CASSLTGRNTEAFF. CDR3 DNA: TGTGCCAGCAGCCTGACCGGGAGGAACACTGAAGCTTTCTTT.